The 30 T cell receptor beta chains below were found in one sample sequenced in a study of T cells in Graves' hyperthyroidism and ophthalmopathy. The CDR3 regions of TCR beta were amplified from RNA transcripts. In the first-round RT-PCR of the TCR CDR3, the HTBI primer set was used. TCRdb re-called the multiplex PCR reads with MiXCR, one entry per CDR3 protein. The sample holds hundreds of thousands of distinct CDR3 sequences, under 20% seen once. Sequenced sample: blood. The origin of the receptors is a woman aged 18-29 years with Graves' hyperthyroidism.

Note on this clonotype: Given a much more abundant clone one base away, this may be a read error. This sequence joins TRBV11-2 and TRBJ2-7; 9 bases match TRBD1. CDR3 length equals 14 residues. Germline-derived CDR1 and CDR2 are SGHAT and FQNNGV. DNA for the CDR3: TGTGCCAGCAGCTCTCGGGACAGGGCGGCCGAGCAGTGCTTC. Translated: CASSSRDRAAEQCF.

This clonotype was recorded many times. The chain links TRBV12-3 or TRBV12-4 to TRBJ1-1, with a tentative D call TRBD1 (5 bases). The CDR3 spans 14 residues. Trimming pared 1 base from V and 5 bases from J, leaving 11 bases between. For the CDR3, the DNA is TGTGCCAGCAGTTTAGATTCCTGGGGGACTGAAGCTTTCTTT. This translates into CASSLDSWGTEAFF.

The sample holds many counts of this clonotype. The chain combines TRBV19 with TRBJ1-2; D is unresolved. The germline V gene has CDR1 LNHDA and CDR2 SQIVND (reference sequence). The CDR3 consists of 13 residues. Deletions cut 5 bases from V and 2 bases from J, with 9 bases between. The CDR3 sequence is CASSPPENYGYTF. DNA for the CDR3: TGTGCCAGTAGTCCCCCTGAGAACTATGGCTACACCTTC.

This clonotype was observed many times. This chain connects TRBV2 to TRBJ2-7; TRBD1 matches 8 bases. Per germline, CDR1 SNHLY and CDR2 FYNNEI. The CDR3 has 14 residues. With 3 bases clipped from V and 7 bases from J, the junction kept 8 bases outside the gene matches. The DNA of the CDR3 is TGTGCCAGCAGTGACTCCAGGGGGCAGAGGGAGCAGTACTTC. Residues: CASSDSRGQREQYF. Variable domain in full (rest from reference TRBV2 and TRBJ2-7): EPEVTQTPSHQVTQMGQEVILRCVPISNHLYFYWYRQILGQKVEFLVSFYNNEISEKSEIFDDQFSVERPDGSNFTLKIRSTKLEDSAMYFCASSDSRGQREQYFGPGTRLTVT.

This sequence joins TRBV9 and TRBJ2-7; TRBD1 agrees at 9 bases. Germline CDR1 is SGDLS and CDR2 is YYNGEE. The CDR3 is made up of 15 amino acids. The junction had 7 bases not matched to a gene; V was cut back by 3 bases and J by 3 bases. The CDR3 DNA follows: TGTGCCAGCAGCGATGCGGGACAGGGTATCTACGAGCAGTACTTC. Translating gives CASSDAGQGIYEQYF.

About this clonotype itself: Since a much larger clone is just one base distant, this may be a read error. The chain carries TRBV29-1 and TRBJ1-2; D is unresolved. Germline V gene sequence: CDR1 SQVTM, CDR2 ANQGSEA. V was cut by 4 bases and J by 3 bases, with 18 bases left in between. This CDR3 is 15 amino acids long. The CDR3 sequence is CSVGVGLRPHYGYTF. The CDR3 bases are TGCAGCGTTGGAGTCGGGCTGCGACCTCACTATGGCTACACCTTC.

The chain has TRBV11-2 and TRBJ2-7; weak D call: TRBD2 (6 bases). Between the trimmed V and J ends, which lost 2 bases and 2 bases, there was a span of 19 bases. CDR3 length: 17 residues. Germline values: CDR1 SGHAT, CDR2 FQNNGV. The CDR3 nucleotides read TGTGCCAGCAGCTTAAGGCCCTCCGGGACTGGCCCCTACGAGCAGTACTTC. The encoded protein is CASSLRPSGTGPYEQYF.

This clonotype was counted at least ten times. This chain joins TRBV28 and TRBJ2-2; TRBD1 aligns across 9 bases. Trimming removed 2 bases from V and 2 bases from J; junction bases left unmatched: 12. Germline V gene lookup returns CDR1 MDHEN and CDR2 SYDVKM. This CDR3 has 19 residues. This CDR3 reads CASSLLGFRGQGNTGELFF. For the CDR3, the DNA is TGTGCCAGCAGTTTACTCGGCTTTCGGGGACAGGGAAACACCGGGGAGCTGTTTTTT. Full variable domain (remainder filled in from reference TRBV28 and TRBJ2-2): DVKVTQSSRYLVKRTGEKVFLECVQDMDHENMFWYRQDPGLGLRLIYFSYDVKMKEKGDIPEGYSVSREKKERFSLILESASTNQTSMYLCASSLLGFRGQGNTGELFFGEGSRLTVL.

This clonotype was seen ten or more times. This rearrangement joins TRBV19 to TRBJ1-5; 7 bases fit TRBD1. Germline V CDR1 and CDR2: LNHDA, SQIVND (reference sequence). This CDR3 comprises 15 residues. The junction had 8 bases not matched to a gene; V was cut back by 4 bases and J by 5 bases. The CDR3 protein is CASSKGQWRDQPQHF. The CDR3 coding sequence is TGTGCCAGTAGTAAGGGACAGTGGCGGGATCAGCCCCAGCATTTT.

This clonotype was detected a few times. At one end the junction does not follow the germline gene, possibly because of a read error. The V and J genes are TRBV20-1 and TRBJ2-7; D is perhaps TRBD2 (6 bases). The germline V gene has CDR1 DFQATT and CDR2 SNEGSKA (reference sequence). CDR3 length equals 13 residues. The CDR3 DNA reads TGCAGTGCTTTCCCCGGGACTTCCTACGGGCAGTACTTC. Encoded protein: CSAFPGTSYGQYF.

This chain's CDR3 is CASSQDHRQRGYEQYF. The CDR3 DNA sequence: TGCGCCAGCAGCCAGGACCATCGACAGCGGGGCTACGAGCAGTACTTC. V is TRBV4-3 and J is TRBJ2-7; 7 positions agree with TRBD2. V trimming: 3 bases; J trimming: 3 bases; junction bases outside the gene matches: 11. The CDR3 contains 16 residues. Germline-derived CDR1 and CDR2 are LGHNA and YSLEER.

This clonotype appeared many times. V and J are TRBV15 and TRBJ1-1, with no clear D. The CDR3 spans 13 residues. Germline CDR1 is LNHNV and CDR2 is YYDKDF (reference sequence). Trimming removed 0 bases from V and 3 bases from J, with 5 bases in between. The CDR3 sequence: CATSREGDTEAFF. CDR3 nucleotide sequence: TGTGCCACCAGCAGAGAAGGAGACACTGAAGCTTTCTTT.

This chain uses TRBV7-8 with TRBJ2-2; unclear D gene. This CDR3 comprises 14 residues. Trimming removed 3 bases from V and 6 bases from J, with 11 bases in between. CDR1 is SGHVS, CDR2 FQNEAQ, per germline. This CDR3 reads CASSLRWHAGELFF. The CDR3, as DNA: TGTGCCAGCAGCTTGCGGTGGCATGCCGGGGAGCTGTTTTTT. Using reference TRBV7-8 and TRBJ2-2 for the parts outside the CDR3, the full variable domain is GAGVSQSPRYKVAKRGQDVALRCDPISGHVSLFWYQQALGQGPEFLTYFQNEAQLDKSGLPSDRFFAERPEGSVSTLKIQRTQQEDSAVYLCASSLRWHAGELFFGEGSRLTVL.

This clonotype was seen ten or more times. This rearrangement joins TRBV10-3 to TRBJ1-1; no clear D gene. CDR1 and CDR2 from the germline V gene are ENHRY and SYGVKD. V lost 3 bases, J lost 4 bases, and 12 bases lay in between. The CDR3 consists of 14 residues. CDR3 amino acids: CAISDPWMATEAFF. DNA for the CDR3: TGTGCCATCAGTGATCCATGGATGGCCACTGAAGCTTTCTTT.

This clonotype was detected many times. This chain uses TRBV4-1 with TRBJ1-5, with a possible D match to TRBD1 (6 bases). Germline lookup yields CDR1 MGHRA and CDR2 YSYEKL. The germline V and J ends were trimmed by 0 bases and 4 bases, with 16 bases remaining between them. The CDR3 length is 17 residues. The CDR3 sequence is CASSQDGLGAQNQPQHF. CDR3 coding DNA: TGCGCCAGCAGCCAAGATGGCCTGGGGGCGCAGAATCAGCCCCAGCATTTT.

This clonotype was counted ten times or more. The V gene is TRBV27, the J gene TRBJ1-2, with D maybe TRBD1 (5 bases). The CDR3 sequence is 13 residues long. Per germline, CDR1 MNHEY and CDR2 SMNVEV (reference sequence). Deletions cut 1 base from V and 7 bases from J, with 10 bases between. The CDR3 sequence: CASSLFREGGYTF. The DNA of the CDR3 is TGTGCCAGCAGTTTATTCAGGGAAGGTGGCTACACCTTC.

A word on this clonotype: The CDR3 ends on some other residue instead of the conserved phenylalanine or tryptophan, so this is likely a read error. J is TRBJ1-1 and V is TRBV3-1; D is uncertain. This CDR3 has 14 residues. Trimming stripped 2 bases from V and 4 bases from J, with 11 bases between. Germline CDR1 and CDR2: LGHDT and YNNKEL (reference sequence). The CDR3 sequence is CASSQFGKVTEAFV. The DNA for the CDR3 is TGTGCCAGCAGCCAATTCGGAAAGGTCACTGAAGCTTTCGTT.

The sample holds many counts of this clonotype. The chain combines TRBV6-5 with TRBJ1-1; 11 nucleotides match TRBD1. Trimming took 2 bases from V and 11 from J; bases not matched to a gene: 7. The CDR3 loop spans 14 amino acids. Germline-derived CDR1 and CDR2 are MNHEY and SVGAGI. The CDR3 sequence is CASSYLGQGALAFF. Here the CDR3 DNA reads TGTGCCAGCAGTTACCTAGGACAGGGGGCGCTTGCTTTCTTT.

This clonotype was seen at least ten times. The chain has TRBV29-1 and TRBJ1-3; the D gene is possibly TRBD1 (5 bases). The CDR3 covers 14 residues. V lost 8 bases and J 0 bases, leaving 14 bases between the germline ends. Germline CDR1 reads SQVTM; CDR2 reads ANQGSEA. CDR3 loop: CSINRRRSGNTIYF. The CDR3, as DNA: TGCAGCATAAACAGGAGGCGCTCTGGAAACACCATATATTTT.

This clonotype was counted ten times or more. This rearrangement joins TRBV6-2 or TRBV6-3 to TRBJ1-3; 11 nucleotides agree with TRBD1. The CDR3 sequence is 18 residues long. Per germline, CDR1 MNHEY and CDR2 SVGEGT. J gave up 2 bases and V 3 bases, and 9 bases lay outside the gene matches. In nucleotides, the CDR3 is TGTGCCAGCAGTTATGGGGACAGGGGGATGGTAACTGGAAACACCATATATTTT. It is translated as CASSYGDRGMVTGNTIYF.

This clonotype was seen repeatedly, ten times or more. CDR3 nucleotides: TGTGCCAGCAGCTTGGGGCGGGGGCGAGCCGGGGAGCTGTTTTTT. This encodes CASSLGRGRAGELFF. This chain joins TRBV7-8 and TRBJ2-2; D is possibly TRBD2 (7 bases). V was clipped by 3 bases and J by 6 bases, with 14 bases between them. Germline assignment: CDR1 SGHVS and CDR2 FQNEAQ. The CDR3 consists of 15 residues.

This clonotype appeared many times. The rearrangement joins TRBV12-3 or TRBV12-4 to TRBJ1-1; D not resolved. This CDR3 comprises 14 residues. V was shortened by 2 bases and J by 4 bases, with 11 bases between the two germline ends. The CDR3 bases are TGTGCCAGCAGTTTAACCAGGTTCTCCACTGAAGCTTTCTTT. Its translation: CASSLTRFSTEAFF.

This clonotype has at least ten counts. The CDR3: CASSVGGVSNQPQHF. CDR3 in DNA: TGTGCCAGCAGCGTAGGAGGAGTTAGCAATCAGCCCCAGCATTTT. The rearrangement uses TRBV9 and TRBJ1-5, with D hard to call. Germline values: CDR1 SGDLS, CDR2 YYNGEE. Trimming took 0 bases from V and 0 from J, leaving 7 bases between them. The CDR3 totals 15 residues.

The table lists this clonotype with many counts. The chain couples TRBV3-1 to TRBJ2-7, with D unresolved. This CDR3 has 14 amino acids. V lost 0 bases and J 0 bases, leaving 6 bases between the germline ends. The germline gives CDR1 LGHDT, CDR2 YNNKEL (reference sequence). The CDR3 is CASSQEGGSYEQYF. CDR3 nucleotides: TGTGCCAGCAGCCAAGAGGGCGGCTCCTACGAGCAGTACTTC.

The CDR3 coding sequence is TGTGCCAGCAGTCCATCCCGGACAGGGGGCTTCCAGCCCCAGCATTTT. Translated: CASSPSRTGGFQPQHF. V is TRBV27 and J is TRBJ1-5; 11 nucleotides line up with TRBD1. The CDR3 runs to 16 residues. V lost 5 bases to trimming and J lost 7 bases; unmatched junction nucleotides: 10. The V gene's germline CDR1 is MNHEY and CDR2 SMNVEV (reference sequence).

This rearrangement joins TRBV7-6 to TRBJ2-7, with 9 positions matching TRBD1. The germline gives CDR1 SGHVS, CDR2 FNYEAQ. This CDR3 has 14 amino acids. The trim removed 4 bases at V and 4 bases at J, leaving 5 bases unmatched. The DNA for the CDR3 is TGTGCCAGCAGCTCATCCGGGACAGGGTACGAGCAGTACTTC. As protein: CASSSSGTGYEQYF.

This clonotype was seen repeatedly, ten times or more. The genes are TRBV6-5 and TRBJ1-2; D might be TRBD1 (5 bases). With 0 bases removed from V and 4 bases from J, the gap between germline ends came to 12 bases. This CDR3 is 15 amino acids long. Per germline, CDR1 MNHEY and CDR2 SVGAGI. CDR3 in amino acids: CASSYSPTAAYGYTF. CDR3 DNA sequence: TGTGCCAGCAGTTACTCGCCGACAGCTGCCTATGGCTACACCTTC.

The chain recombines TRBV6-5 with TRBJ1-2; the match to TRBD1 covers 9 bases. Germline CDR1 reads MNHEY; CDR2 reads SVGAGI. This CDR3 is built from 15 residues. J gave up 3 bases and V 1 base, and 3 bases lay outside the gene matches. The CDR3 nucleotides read TGTGCCAGCAGTTACTTACGACAGGGGGACTATGGCTACACCTTC. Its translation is CASSYLRQGDYGYTF.

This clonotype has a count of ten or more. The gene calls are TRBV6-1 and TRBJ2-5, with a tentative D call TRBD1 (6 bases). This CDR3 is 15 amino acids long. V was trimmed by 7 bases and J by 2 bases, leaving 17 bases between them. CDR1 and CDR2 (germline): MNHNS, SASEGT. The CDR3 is CASTIRGRGQETQYF. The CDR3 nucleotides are TGTGCCAGCACCATCAGGGGAAGGGGGCAAGAGACCCAGTACTTC.

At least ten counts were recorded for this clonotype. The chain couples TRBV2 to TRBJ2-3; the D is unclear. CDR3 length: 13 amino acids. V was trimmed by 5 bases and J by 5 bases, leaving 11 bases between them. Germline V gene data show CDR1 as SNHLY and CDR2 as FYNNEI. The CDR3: CASSRYTKDTQYF. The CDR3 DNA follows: TGTGCCAGCAGTCGATACACCAAAGATACGCAGTATTTT.